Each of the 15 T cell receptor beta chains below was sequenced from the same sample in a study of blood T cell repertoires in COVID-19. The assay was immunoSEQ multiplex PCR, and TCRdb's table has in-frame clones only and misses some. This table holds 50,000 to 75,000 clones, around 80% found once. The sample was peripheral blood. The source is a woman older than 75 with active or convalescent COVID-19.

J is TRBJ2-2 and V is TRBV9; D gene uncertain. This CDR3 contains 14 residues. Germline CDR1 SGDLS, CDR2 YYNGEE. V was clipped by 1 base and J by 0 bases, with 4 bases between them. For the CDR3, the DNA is TGTGCCAGCAGCGTACAGACGAACACCGGGGAGCTGTTTTTT. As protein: CASSVQTNTGELFF. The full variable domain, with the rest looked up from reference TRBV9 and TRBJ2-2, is DSGVTQTPKHLITATGQRVTLRCSPRSGDLSVYWYQQSLDQGLQFLIQYYNGEERAKGNILERFSAQQFPDLHSELNLSSLELGDSALYFCASSVQTNTGELFFGEGSRLTVL.

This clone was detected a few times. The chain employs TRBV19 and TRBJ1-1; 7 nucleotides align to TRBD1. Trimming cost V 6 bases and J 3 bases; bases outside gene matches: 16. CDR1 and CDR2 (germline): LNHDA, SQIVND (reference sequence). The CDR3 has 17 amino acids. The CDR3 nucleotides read TGTGCCAGTAGCAGACAGGGCCATTTTACAAAGGACACTGAAGCTTTCTTT. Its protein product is CASSRQGHFTKDTEAFF.

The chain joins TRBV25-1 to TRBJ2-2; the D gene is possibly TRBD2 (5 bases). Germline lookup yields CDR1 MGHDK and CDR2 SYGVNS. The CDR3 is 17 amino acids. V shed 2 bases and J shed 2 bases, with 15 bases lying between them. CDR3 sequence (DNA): TGTGCCAGCAGTGAAGTTAAGTCGGGAATCAACACCGGGGAGCTGTTTTTT. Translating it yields CASSEVKSGINTGELFF.

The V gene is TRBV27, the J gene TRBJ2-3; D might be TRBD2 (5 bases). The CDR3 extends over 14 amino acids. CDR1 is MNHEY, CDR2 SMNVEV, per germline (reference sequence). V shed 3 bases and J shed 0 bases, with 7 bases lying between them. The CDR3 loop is CASSLSGSTDTQYF. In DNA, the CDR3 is TGTGCCAGCAGTTTGAGCGGTAGCACAGATACGCAGTATTTT.

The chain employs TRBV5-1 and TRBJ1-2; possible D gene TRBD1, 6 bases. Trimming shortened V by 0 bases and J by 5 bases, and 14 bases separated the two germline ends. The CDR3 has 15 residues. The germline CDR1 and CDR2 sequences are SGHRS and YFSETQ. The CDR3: CASSLDPTGIYGYTF. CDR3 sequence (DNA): TGCGCCAGCAGCTTGGACCCGACAGGAATATATGGCTACACCTTC.

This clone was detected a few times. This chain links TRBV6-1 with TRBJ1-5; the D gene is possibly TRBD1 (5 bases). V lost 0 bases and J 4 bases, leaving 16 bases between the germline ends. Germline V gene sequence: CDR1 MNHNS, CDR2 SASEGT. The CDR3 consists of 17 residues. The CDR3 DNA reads TGTGCCAGCAGTGAAGCGTTCCATTCCAGGGTAAATCAGCCCCAGCATTTT. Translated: CASSEAFHSRVNQPQHF.

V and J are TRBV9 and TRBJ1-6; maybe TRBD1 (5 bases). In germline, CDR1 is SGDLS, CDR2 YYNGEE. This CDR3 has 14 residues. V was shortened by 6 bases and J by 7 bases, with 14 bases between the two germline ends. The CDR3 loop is CASNIGGVNSPLHF. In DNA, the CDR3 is TGTGCCAGCAACATTGGGGGGGTGAATTCACCCCTCCACTTT.

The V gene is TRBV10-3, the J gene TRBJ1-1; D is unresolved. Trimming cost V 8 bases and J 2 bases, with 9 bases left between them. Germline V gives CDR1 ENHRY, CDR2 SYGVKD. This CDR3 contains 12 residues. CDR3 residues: CAISRSNTEAFF. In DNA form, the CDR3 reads TGTGCCATCTCCCGGTCAAACACTGAAGCTTTCTTT.

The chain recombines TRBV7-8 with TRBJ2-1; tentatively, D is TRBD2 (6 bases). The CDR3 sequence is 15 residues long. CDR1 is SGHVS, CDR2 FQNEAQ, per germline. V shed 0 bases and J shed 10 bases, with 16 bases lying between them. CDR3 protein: CASSLATGDPKEQFF. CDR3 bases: TGTGCCAGCAGCTTAGCAACGGGGGACCCCAAGGAGCAGTTCTTC.

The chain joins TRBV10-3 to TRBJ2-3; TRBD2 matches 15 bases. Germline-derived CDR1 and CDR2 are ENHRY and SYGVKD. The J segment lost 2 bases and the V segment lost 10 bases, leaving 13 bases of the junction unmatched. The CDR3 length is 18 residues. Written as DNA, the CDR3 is TGTGCCACCAGCCTGCTCGGGACTAGCGGGGGGACCACAGATACGCAGTATTTT. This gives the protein CATSLLGTSGGTTDTQYF.

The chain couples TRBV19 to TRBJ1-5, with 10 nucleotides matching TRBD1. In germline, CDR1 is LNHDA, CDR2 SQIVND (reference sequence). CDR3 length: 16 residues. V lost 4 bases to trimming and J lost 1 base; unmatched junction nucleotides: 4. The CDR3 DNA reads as TGTGCCAGTAGTAACCGACAGGGGGCGAGCAATCAGCCCCAGCATTTT. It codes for CASSNRQGASNQPQHF.

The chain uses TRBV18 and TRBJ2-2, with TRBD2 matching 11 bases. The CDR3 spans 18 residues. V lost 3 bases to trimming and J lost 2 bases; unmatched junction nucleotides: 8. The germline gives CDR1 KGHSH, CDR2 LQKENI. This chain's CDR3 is CASSPSASGGTNTGELFF. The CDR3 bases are TGTGCCAGCTCACCTAGCGCTAGCGGGGGGACCAACACCGGGGAGCTGTTTTTT.

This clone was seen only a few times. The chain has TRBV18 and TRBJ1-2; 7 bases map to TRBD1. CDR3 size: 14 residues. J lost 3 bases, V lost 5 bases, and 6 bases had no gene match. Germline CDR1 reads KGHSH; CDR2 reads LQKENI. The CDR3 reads CASSDYTGDYGYTF. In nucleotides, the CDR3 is TGTGCCAGCTCAGATTATACAGGGGACTATGGCTACACCTTC.

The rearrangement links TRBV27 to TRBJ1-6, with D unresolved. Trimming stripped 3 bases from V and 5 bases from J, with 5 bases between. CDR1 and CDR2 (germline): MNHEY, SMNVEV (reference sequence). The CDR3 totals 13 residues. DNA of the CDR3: TGTGCCAGCAGTTTTGCAGATAATTCACCCCTCCACTTT. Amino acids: CASSFADNSPLHF.

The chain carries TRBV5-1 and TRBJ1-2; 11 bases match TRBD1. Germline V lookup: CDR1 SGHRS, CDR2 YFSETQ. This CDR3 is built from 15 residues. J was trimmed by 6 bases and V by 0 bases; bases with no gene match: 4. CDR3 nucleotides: TGCGCCAGCAGCTTGGGGACAGGGGGCGCGAATGGCTACACCTTC. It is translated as CASSLGTGGANGYTF.